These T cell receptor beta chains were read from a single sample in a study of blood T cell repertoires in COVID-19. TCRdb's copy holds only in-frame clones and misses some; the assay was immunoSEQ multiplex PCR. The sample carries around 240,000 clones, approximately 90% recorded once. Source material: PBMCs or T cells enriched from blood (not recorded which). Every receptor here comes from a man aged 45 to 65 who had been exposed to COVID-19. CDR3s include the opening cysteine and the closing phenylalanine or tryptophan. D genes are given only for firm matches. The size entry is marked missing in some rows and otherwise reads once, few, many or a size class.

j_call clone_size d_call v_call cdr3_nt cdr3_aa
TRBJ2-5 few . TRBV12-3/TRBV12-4 TGTGCCAGCAGTTTAGTCGTGGAGACCCAGTACTTC CASSLVVETQYF
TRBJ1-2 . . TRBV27 TGTGCCAGCAGTTTAAGATTCAGTTTGCCCAACTATGGCTACACCTTC CASSLRFSLPNYGYTF
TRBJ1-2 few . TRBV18 TGTGCCAGCTCACCACGGACGAACAGGGATAATGGCTACACCTTC CASSPRTNRDNGYTF
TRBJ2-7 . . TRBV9 TGTGCCAGCAGCGTTAGGCCGACTGCCGAGCAGTACTTC CASSVRPTAEQYF
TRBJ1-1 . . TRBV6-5 TGTGCCAGCAGCCGCGGATGGAACACTGAAGCTTTCTTT CASSRGWNTEAFF
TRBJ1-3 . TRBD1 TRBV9 TGTGCCAGCAGCGTTCAGACAGGGTCTGGAAACACCATATATTTT CASSVQTGSGNTIYF
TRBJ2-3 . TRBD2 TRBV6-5 TGTGCCAGCAGTTACCACGCGGGAGCGTCGTCAGATACGCAGTATTTT CASSYHAGASSDTQYF
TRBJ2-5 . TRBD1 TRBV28 TGTGCCAGCAGTGCAAGACAGGGGGCCCGAGAGACCCAGTACTTC CASSARQGARETQYF
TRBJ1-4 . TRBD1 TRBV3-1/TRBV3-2 TGTGCCAGCAGACTCGGGACAGGGATTGAAAAACTGTTTTTT CASRLGTGIEKLFF
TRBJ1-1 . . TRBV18 TGTGCCAGCTCACCAGGAGGAGGGGCGTATGAAGCTTTCTTT CASSPGGGAYEAFF
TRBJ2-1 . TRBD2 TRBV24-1 TGTGCCACCAGTGGGAAGCCGGGACTAGCGGGGCTCAGCTCCTACAATGAGCAGTTCTTC CATSGKPGLAGLSSYNEQFF
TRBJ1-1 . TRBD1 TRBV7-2 TGTGCCAGCAGCACCAGACAGGGACCGAACACTGAAGCTTTCTTT CASSTRQGPNTEAFF
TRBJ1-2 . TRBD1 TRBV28 TGTGCCAGCCATGACAGGGTAACTAACTATGGCTACACCTTC CASHDRVTNYGYTF
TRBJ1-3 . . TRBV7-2 TGTGCCAGCCGCGCGGCAACCTCTGGAAACACCATATATTTT CASRAATSGNTIYF
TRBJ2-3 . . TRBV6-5 TGTGCCAGCAGTTACTCGCGACAGGCTTCAGATACGCAGTATTTT CASSYSRQASDTQYF
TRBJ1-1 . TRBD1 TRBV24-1 TGTGCCACCAGTGATACGGGACAGGGAAACACTGAAGCTTTCTTT CATSDTGQGNTEAFF
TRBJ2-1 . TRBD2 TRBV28 TGTGCCAGCAGCCTACTACTAGCGGGAGAAGATAGCGAGCAGTTCTTC CASSLLLAGEDSEQFF
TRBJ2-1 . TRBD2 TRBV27 TGTGCCAGCAGTTTGACTAGCGGGAGATTAAATGAGCAGTTCTTC CASSLTSGRLNEQFF
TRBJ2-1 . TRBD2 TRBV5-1 TGCGCCAGCAGCTTTGGGACTAGCGGGACGAATGAGCAGTTCTTC CASSFGTSGTNEQFF
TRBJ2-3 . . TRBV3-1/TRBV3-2 TGTGCCAGCAGCCAAGTGGGGTCAGGGGGCACAGATACGCAGTATTTT CASSQVGSGGTDTQYF
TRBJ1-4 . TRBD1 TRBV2 TGTGCCAGCAGCACCGGGACAGGGAATGAAAAACTGTTTTTT CASSTGTGNEKLFF
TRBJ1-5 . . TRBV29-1 TGCAGCGTTTCGGACAGCGCCGGGCCCCAGCATTTT CSVSDSAGPQHF
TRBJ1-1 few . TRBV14 TGTGCCAGCAGCCTCCGTCTATTTTCTCTTGAAGCTTTCTTT CASSLRLFSLEAFF
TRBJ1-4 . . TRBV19 TGTGCCAGTAGTGAAACGGGAGGAGTGGGTGAAAAACTGTTTTTT CASSETGGVGEKLFF
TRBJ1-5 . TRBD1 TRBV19 TGTGCCAGTAGTATTGGGGGCAAGAGACAGGGGGGTCAGCCCCAGCATTTT CASSIGGKRQGGQPQHF
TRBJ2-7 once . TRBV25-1 TGTGCCAGCAACTCCCCCGGGGGAGCCTACGAGCAGTACTTC CASNSPGGAYEQYF
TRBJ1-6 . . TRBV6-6 TGTGCCACCTGGGGGCCAAGACTGGATTCACCCCTCCACTTT CATWGPRLDSPLHF
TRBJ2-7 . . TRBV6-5 TGTGCCAGCAGTTATCGAACAGGGGAGCAGTACTTC CASSYRTGEQYF
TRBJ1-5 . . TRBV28 TGTGCCAGCAGTTTAGAAGGGGAACCCCAGCATTTT CASSLEGEPQHF
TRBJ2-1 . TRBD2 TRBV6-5 TGTGCCAGCAGTTTGAGGACTAGCGGCTTCAATGAGCAGTTCTTC CASSLRTSGFNEQFF
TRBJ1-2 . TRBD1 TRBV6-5 TGTGCCAGCAGTTCCGGACAGGGGACTAACTATGGCTACACCTTC CASSSGQGTNYGYTF